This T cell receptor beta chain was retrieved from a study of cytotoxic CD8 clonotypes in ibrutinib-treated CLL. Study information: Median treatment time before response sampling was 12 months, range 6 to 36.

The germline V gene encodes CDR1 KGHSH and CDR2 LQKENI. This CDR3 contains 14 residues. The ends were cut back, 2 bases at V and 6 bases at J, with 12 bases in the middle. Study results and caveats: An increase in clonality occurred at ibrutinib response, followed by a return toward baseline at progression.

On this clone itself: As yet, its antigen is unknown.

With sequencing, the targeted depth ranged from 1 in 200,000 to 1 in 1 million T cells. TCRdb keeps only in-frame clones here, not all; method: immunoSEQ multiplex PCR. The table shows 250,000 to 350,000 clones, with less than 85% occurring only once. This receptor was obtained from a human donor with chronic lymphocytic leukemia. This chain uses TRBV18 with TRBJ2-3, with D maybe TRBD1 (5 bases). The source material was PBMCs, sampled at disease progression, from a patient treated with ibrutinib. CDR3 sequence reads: CASSPGARVDTQYF. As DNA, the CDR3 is TGTGCCAGCTCACCAGGGGCCAGGGTGGATACGCAGTATTTT.